This T cell receptor (beta chain) was sequenced for a study of T cell changes during pregnancy in multiple sclerosis. The repertoire was sequenced with immunoSEQ multiplex PCR; TCRdb's copy has only in-frame clones and lacks some. The sample lists roughly 39,000 clones; 80% to 95% were seen once. Germline trimming cut 5 bases from V and 7 bases from J; bases unmatched to any gene: 13. Germline V gene sequence: CDR1 SGHTA, CDR2 FQGNSA. The CDR3 totals 15 residues. The gene calls are TRBV7-2 and TRBJ2-7; 8 bases match TRBD2. The clonotype was recovered from a female donor in good health, enrolled as a control in a pregnancy study. The source material was CD4+ T cells from peripheral blood mononuclear cells, sampled after pregnancy. The CDR3 spells CASSRIREGRREQYF. As DNA, the CDR3 is TGTGCCAGCAGCCGCATCCGGGAGGGCCGTCGGGAGCAGTACTTC.